This T cell receptor beta chain stems from a study of immune cell composition in non-small cell lung cancer. Study-level results: Adenocarcinomas with higher top tumour-associated clone frequency had more reactive TILs. 60% to 75% of squamous and under 35% of adenocarcinoma cases had tumour-associated clones >0.5%. Smoking pack-years did not significantly correlate with tumour TCR-beta clonality.

Sequenced by immunoSEQ multiplex PCR; TCRdb stores in-frame clones only, minus some. The sample lists about 3,300 clones; over 60% were seen once. The normal lung sample lay at least 3 cm, and maximally far, from the tumour. This CDR3 has 14 amino acids. V lost 0 bases and J 8 bases, leaving 14 bases between the germline ends. Per the germline V gene, CDR1 is SGHRS and CDR2 is YFSETQ. As regards this clone: Its antigen is undetermined.

The data also belong to a second study, concerning CD4 T cells in lung cancer.

Material for sequencing was non-adjacent lung tissue. The J gene is TRBJ1-1, the V gene TRBV5-1, with no clear D. The source is a human donor with non-small cell lung cancer. The CDR3 sequence: CASSLDLGPREAFF. The CDR3 coding sequence is TGCGCCAGCAGCTTGGACCTGGGCCCGAGAGAAGCTTTCTTT. The whole variable domain, remainder taken from reference TRBV5-1 and TRBJ1-1, is KAGVTQTPRYLIKTRGQQVTLSCSPISGHRSVSWYQQTPGQGLQFLFEYFSETQRNKGNFPGRFSGRQFSNSRSEMNVSTLELGDSALYLCASSLDLGPREAFFGQGTRLTVV.